This TCR beta chain emerged from a study of blood T cell repertoires in COVID-19. Looking at the study overall: The study drew acute and convalescent COVID-19 samples from the United States, Italy and Spain. In each case, the material was cDNA or gDNA derived from T cells, B-cell-depleted T cells, or PBMCs.

The Seattle site enrolled patients during active infection and followed them longitudinally. In the source study's methods: The authors estimated nucleated cell counts from reference gene primer amplification. Clones were read by immunoSEQ multiplex PCR, and TCRdb kept only the in-frame ones, dropping some. D and trimming were read from the DNA, whereas the V and J calls and clone size are those reported in that table. The sample holds under 250,000 clones; 82% are singletons and the top ten take approximately 5.2%. The sequence derives from a woman in her 70s with COVID-19, enrolled during active disease. Sequenced: peripheral blood.

The CDR3 is CATRQASYEQYF. The CDR3 DNA follows: TGTGCCACCCGACAGGCTTCCTACGAGCAGTACTTC. V usage is TRBV6-6 and J usage is TRBJ2-7; tentative D call: TRBD1 (6 bases). CDR1 is MNHNY, CDR2 SVGAGI, per germline (reference sequence). CDR3 length: 12 amino acids. Deletions cut 10 bases from V and 1 base from J, with 11 bases between.